Below, 29 T cell receptor beta chains from the same sample are listed, as sequenced in a study of T cell changes during pregnancy in multiple sclerosis. Sequenced by immunoSEQ multiplex PCR; TCRdb stores in-frame clones only, minus some. The sample records 65,000 to 90,000 clones, roughly 92% being singletons. The sample was peripheral blood, taken before pregnancy. The receptors derive from a female donor with multiple sclerosis, enrolled in a pregnancy study.

The V gene is TRBV30, the J gene TRBJ2-3; D perhaps matches TRBD2 (6 bases). Germline CDR1 and CDR2: GTSNPN and SVGIG (reference sequence). There are 14 residues in the CDR3. Trimming removed 2 bases at V and 8 bases at J, with 17 bases between. This CDR3 is CAWSPGTGTGTQYF. The CDR3 DNA follows: TGTGCCTGGAGTCCCGGGACTGGCACCGGTACGCAGTATTTT. The full variable domain, its missing parts supplied by reference TRBV30 and TRBJ2-3, is SQTIHQWPATLVQPVGSPLSLECTVEGTSNPNLYWYRQAAGRGLQLLFYSVGIGQISSEVPQNLSASRPQDRQFILSSKKLLLSDSGFYLCAWSPGTGTGTQYFGPGTRLTVL.

This clone occurred once. V and J are TRBV6-4 and TRBJ1-2; D gene ambiguous. The CDR3 loop spans 13 amino acids. V lost 0 bases and J lost 6, with 8 bases in between. Germline values: CDR1 MRHNA, CDR2 SNTAGT. The CDR3 sequence is CASSDSIENGYTF. For the CDR3, the DNA is TGTGCCAGCAGTGACTCGATCGAGAATGGCTACACCTTC.

V usage is TRBV4-1 and J usage is TRBJ1-4; TRBD1 aligns across 7 bases. The germline gives CDR1 MGHRA, CDR2 YSYEKL. Germline trimming cut 0 bases from V and 13 bases from J; bases unmatched to any gene: 17. The length of the CDR3 is 17 residues. In DNA form, the CDR3 reads TGCGCCAGCAGCCAAGAGCCCCCCGCCTCGGCAGGGGGAAGACTGTTTTTT. It translates to CASSQEPPASAGGRLFF.

The sample holds a few counts of this clone. This rearrangement joins TRBV7-9 to TRBJ1-4, with a possible D match to TRBD1 (5 bases). Per germline, CDR1 SEHNR and CDR2 FQNEAQ (reference sequence). With 3 bases removed from V and 8 bases from J, the gap between germline ends came to 13 bases. The CDR3 has 14 amino acids. CDR3 protein: CASSFGGSGEKLFF. In DNA, the CDR3 is TGTGCCAGCAGCTTCGGGGGATCAGGGGAAAAACTGTTTTTT.

This chain joins TRBV13 and TRBJ2-2, with 12 bases aligning to TRBD2. Germline V gene sequence: CDR1 PRHDT, CDR2 FYEKMQ (reference sequence). With V trimmed by 2 bases and J by 0 bases, 1 base remained unmatched. This CDR3 spans 17 amino acids. The CDR3 DNA sequence: TGTGCCAGCAGCTTAAGGACTAGCGGGACGAACACCGGGGAGCTGTTTTTT. This gives the protein CASSLRTSGTNTGELFF.

The chain combines TRBV30 with TRBJ1-5, with 8 bases that match TRBD1. Germline CDR1 and CDR2: GTSNPN and SVGIG (reference sequence). The V segment lost 5 bases and the J segment 0 bases; nucleotides outside the gene matches: 12. The CDR3 length is 17 residues. The CDR3 loop reads CAWSNHGTGSSNQPQHF. The CDR3 nucleotides are TGTGCCTGGTCCAACCATGGGACAGGATCTAGCAATCAGCCCCAGCATTTT.

The chain has TRBV28 and TRBJ2-3, with 7 bases fitting TRBD1. CDR3 size: 14 residues. The germline CDR1 and CDR2 sequences are MDHEN and SYDVKM. With V trimmed by 6 bases and J by 6 bases, 9 bases remained unmatched. CDR3: CASSRQGTADTQYF. CDR3 DNA sequence: TGTGCCAGCAGCAGACAGGGAACGGCGGATACGCAGTATTTT.

The V and J genes are TRBV6-6 and TRBJ1-2, with TRBD1 identical over 9 bases. CDR1 and CDR2 from the germline V gene are MNHNY and SVGAGI (reference sequence). The V and J ends lost 4 bases and 8 bases, in that order; junction bases with no gene match: 8. The CDR3 is made up of 14 amino acids. DNA of the CDR3: TGTGCCAGCAGTTCTGACAGGGGGGGAGGAGGCTACACCTTC. It is translated as CASSSDRGGGGYTF.

This chain links TRBV4-1 with TRBJ2-6; a weak D match, TRBD1 (6 bases). V shed 1 base and J shed 3 bases, with 10 bases lying between them. CDR1 is MGHRA and CDR2 is YSYEKL in the germline V gene. The CDR3 spans 16 residues. The CDR3 protein is CASSQVPGDGANVLTF. CDR3 nucleotide sequence: TGCGCCAGCAGCCAAGTCCCAGGGGATGGGGCCAACGTCCTGACTTTC.

This chain joins TRBV7-2 and TRBJ1-5, with 10 bases that match TRBD1. Looked up from germline, CDR1 is SGHTA and CDR2 is FQGNSA. CDR3 length: 13 amino acids. V was pared by 5 bases and J by 6 bases, with 1 base of the junction left unmatched. CDR3: CASSRQGAQPQHF. CDR3 bases: TGTGCCAGCAGCCGACAGGGGGCTCAGCCCCAGCATTTT.

The chain is built from TRBV5-6 and TRBJ2-4; possibly TRBD2 for D (5 bases). V dropped 2 bases and J dropped 7 bases, with 13 bases sitting between them. The CDR3 runs to 14 residues. CDR1 SGHDT and CDR2 YYEEEE come from the germline V gene. The CDR3 is CASSLKSGINIQYF. Here the CDR3 DNA reads TGTGCCAGCAGCTTAAAATCGGGGATCAACATTCAGTACTTC. Together with reference TRBV5-6 and TRBJ2-4, the CDR3 gives the full variable domain: DAGVTQSPTHLIKTRGQQVTLRCSPKSGHDTVSWYQQALGQGPQFIFQYYEEEERQRGNFPDRFSGHQFPNYSSELNVNALLLGDSALYLCASSLKSGINIQYFGAGTRLSVL.

Notes on this clone: Different DNA sequences within this sample yield the same CDR3. The V gene is TRBV5-6, the J gene TRBJ2-7; D may be TRBD1 (6 bases). The ends were cut back, 5 bases at V and 2 bases at J, with 17 bases in the middle. Per germline, CDR1 SGHDT and CDR2 YYEEEE. CDR3 length: 15 residues. CDR3 sequence: CASSRTGLGTYEQYF. The CDR3 DNA is TGTGCCAGCAGTCGAACAGGGTTAGGTACCTACGAGCAGTACTTC.

The V call is TRBV28, the J call TRBJ2-2, with 10 bases aligning to TRBD1. The CDR3 contains 16 residues. J lost 5 bases, V lost 6 bases, and 9 bases had no gene match. CDR1 and CDR2 (germline): MDHEN, SYDVKM. The CDR3: CASRRTGGIVTGELFF. The DNA for the CDR3 is TGTGCCAGCAGGAGGACAGGGGGTATAGTTACCGGGGAGCTGTTTTTT.

The chain couples TRBV30 to TRBJ1-2; perhaps TRBD1 as D (5 bases). The V gene's germline CDR1 is GTSNPN and CDR2 SVGIG (reference sequence). The CDR3 covers 17 residues. Trimming stripped 2 bases from V and 5 bases from J, with 24 bases between. This chain's CDR3 is CAWSIRQPSLLSYGYTF. The CDR3 DNA follows: TGTGCCTGGAGTATACGACAGCCTTCCCTATTGAGTTATGGCTACACCTTC.

V is TRBV29-1 and J is TRBJ1-1; D is uncertain. The V and J ends lost 3 bases and 0 bases respectively, with 14 bases between them. This CDR3 has 15 residues. Germline CDR1 and CDR2: SQVTM and ANQGSEA. CDR3 residues: CSVDKTNSLNTEAFF. The CDR3 coding sequence is TGCAGCGTTGATAAGACGAACAGCTTGAACACTGAAGCTTTCTTT.

The CDR3 loop is CASSSSITLAGEGYEQYF. DNA for the CDR3: TGTGCCAGCAGCTCCTCCATTACCTTAGCGGGAGAAGGCTACGAGCAGTACTTC. This chain joins TRBV5-6 and TRBJ2-7; 9 nucleotides align to TRBD2. The junction had 16 bases not matched to a gene; V was cut back by 3 bases and J by 3 bases. The CDR3 runs to 18 residues. In germline, CDR1 is SGHDT, CDR2 YYEEEE.

V gene TRBV5-1 combines with J gene TRBJ2-2, with 13 bases identical to TRBD2. V lost 2 bases to trimming and J lost 0 bases; unmatched junction nucleotides: 4. Germline V lookup: CDR1 SGHRS, CDR2 YFSETQ. This CDR3 is 18 amino acids long. CDR3 bases: TGCGCCAGCAGCTTTCTGGGACTAGCGGGAACGAACACCGGGGAGCTGTTTTTT. Its protein product is CASSFLGLAGTNTGELFF.

This clone has just one count. CDR3 in DNA: TGTGCCAGCAGCGATCAGGGGGTTGGAAACACCATATATTTT. Its protein is CASSDQGVGNTIYF. This chain joins TRBV9 and TRBJ1-3; TRBD1 agrees at 7 bases. This CDR3 comprises 14 residues. Germline loops: CDR1 SGDLS, CDR2 YYNGEE. Trimming took 3 bases from V and 3 from J; bases not matched to a gene: 3. The complete variable domain, with remaining parts taken from reference TRBV9 and TRBJ1-3, reads DSGVTQTPKHLITATGQRVTLRCSPRSGDLSVYWYQQSLDQGLQFLIQYYNGEERAKGNILERFSAQQFPDLHSELNLSSLELGDSALYFCASSDQGVGNTIYFGEGSWLTVV.

The rearrangement uses TRBV4-1 and TRBJ2-7, with D possibly TRBD1 on 5 matching bases. In germline, CDR1 is MGHRA, CDR2 YSYEKL. Trimming left V 3 bases short and J 3 bases short, with 12 bases between. This CDR3 contains 14 residues. The chain's CDR3 is CASSHIDSDYEQYF. Here the CDR3 DNA reads TGCGCCAGCAGCCACATAGACAGCGACTACGAGCAGTACTTC.

CDR3 sequence reads: CASSQDLSLTGSEAFF. DNA for the CDR3: TGTGCCAGCAGCCAAGATCTTTCCCTAACCGGGTCTGAAGCTTTCTTT. The chain has TRBV14 and TRBJ1-1; D uncertain. Trimming removed 0 bases from V and 6 bases from J, with 17 bases in between. CDR1 and CDR2 from the germline V gene are SGHDN and FVKESK. This CDR3 is 16 amino acids long.

The rearrangement joins TRBV12-5 to TRBJ2-7; TRBD1 aligns across 7 bases. The CDR3 has 15 amino acids. The trim removed 1 base at V and 0 bases at J, leaving 3 bases unmatched. Germline CDR1 LGHNT, CDR2 FRNRAP. The CDR3 is CASGLEQGSSYEQYF. The CDR3 nucleotides are TGTGCTAGTGGTTTGGAACAGGGGTCCTCCTACGAGCAGTACTTC.

This chain uses TRBV7-9 with TRBJ1-2, with a possible D match to TRBD1 (6 bases). Trimming took off 5 bases at V and 4 bases at J, with 11 bases between the two ends. CDR1 and CDR2 (germline): SEHNR, FQNEAQ (reference sequence). The length of the CDR3 is 13 residues. The chain's CDR3 is CASSQQGSYGYTF. The CDR3 DNA follows: TGTGCCAGCAGCCAACAGGGTTCCTATGGCTACACCTTC.

The V and J genes are TRBV7-2 and TRBJ2-7, with 13 nucleotides matching TRBD2. V lost 4 bases to trimming and J lost 4 bases; unmatched junction nucleotides: 4. CDR1 is SGHTA, CDR2 FQGNSA, per germline. This CDR3 spans 15 amino acids. For the CDR3, the DNA is TGTGCCAGCAGCTCACTAGCGGGAGGGTGGTACGAGCAGTACTTC. Its protein is CASSSLAGGWYEQYF.

V is TRBV5-4 and J is TRBJ2-7; possible D gene TRBD1, 5 bases. The V gene lost 0 bases and the J gene lost 2 bases, with 9 bases spanning the gap. The CDR3 totals 14 residues. Germline V lookup: CDR1 SGHNT, CDR2 YYREEE (reference sequence). The CDR3 coding sequence is TGTGCCAGCAGCTTGGGAGCAGGGCCCTACGAGCAGTACTTC. It translates to CASSLGAGPYEQYF.

J is TRBJ1-5 and V is TRBV19; D may be TRBD1 (5 bases). V was shortened by 3 bases and J by 1 base, with 10 bases between the two germline ends. The CDR3 covers 15 residues. The germline V gene encodes CDR1 LNHDA and CDR2 SQIVND (reference sequence). The CDR3 loop is CASSIGQGSNQPQHF. The CDR3 nucleotides read TGTGCCAGTAGTATCGGGCAGGGCAGCAATCAGCCCCAGCATTTT.

V usage is TRBV19 and J usage is TRBJ2-5; the D is unclear. Germline CDR1 LNHDA, CDR2 SQIVND (reference sequence). The ends were cut back, 3 bases at V and 5 bases at J, with 10 bases in the middle. The CDR3 spans 13 residues. This CDR3 is CASSMKARETQYF. The CDR3 nucleotides read TGTGCCAGTAGTATGAAGGCGCGGGAGACCCAGTACTTC.

This sequence joins TRBV5-8 and TRBJ2-7; 15 positions agree with TRBD2. The V and J ends lost 4 bases and 7 bases, in that order; junction bases with no gene match: 9. CDR1 and CDR2 from the germline V gene are SGHTS and YDEGEE. This CDR3 is 16 amino acids long. The CDR3 loop is CASSPQPGLAGGEQYF. The CDR3 bases are TGTGCCAGCAGCCCCCAACCGGGACTAGCGGGAGGTGAGCAGTACTTC.

This clone was recorded only once. The V gene is TRBV7-2, the J gene TRBJ2-7; tentative D call: TRBD2 (6 bases). The CDR3 spans 16 residues. V was trimmed by 1 base and J by 6 bases, leaving 19 bases between them. CDR1 is SGHTA, CDR2 FQGNSA, per germline. Here the CDR3 DNA reads TGTGCCAGCAGCTTAGTCTTTCGGGAGAAGCCCTCCGAGCAGTACTTC. The encoded protein is CASSLVFREKPSEQYF.

J is TRBJ2-7 and V is TRBV4-1, with D maybe TRBD2 (6 bases). CDR1 and CDR2 (germline): MGHRA, YSYEKL. V was clipped by 2 bases and J by 4 bases, with 12 bases between them. The CDR3 runs 14 residues. The CDR3 region is CASSQLAAGYEQYF. CDR3 DNA sequence: TGCGCCAGCAGCCAATTAGCGGCGGGGTACGAGCAGTACTTC.